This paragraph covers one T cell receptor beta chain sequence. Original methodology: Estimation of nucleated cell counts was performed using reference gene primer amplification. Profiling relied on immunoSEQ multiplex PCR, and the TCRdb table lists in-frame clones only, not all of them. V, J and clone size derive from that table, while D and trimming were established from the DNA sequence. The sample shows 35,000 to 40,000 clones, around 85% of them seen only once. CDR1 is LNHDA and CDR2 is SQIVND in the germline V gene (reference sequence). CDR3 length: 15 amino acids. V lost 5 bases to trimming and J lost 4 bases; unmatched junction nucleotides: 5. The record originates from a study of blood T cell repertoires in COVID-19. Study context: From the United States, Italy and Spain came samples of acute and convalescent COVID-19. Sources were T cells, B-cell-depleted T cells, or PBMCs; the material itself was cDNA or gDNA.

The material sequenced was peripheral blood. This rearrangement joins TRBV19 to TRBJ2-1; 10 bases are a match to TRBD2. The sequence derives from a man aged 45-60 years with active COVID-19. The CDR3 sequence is CASSLLAGLYNEQFF. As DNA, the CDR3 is TGTGCCAGTAGTTTACTAGCGGGGCTTTACAATGAGCAGTTCTTC.